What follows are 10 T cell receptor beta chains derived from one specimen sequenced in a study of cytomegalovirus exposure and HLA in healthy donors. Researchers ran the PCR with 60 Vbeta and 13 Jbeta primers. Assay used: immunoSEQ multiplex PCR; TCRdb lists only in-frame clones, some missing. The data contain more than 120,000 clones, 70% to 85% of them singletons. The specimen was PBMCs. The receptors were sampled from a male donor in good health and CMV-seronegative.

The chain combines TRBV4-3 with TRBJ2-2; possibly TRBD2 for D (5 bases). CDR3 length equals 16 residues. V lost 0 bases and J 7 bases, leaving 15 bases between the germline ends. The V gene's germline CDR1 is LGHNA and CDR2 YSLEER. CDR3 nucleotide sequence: TGCGCCAGCAGCCAAGATTGGACTTTCGCGATCGGGGAGCTGTTTTTT. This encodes CASSQDWTFAIGELFF.

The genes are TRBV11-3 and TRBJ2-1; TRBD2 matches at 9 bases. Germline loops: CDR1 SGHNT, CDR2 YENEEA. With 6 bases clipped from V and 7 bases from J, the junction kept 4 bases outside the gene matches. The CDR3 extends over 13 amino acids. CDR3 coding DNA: TGTGCCAGCAGTCCTAGCGGGATGAATGAGCAGTTCTTC. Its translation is CASSPSGMNEQFF.

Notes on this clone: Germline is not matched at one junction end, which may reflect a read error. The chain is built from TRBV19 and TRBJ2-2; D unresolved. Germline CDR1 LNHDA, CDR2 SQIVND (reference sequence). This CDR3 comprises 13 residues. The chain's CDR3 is CASGGANAGELFF. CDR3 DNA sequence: TGTGCCAGTGGCGGAGCGAACGCCGGGGAGCTGTTTTTT.

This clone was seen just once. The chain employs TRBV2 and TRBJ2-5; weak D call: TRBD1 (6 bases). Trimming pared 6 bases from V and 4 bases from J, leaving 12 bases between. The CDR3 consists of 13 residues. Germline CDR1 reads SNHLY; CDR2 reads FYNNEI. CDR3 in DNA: TGTGCCAGCAGGGACAGCGAAAGAGAGACCCAGTACTTC. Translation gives CASRDSERETQYF.

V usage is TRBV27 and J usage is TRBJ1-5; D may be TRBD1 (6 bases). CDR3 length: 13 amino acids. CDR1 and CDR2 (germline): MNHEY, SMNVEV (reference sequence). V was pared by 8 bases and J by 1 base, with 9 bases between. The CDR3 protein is CASGQRSNQPQHF. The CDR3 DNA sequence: TGTGCCAGCGGACAGCGCAGCAATCAGCCCCAGCATTTT.

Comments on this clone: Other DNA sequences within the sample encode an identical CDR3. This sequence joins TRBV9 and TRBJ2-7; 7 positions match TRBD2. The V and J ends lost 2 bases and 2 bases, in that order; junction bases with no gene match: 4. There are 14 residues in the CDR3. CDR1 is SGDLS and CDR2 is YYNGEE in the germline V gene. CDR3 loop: CASSVGGGTYEQYF. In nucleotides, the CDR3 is TGTGCCAGCAGCGTGGGGGGGGGAACCTACGAGCAGTACTTC.

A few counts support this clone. The CDR3 region has the DNA TGTGCCAGCAGTTTCTACGAGGGGGATTCCTATGGCTACACCTTC. This codes for CASSFYEGDSYGYTF. The V and J genes are TRBV6-5 and TRBJ1-2; possible D gene TRBD1, 6 bases. V lost 4 bases, J lost 4 bases, and 16 bases lay in between. CDR1 MNHEY and CDR2 SVGAGI come from the germline V gene. This CDR3 spans 15 amino acids.

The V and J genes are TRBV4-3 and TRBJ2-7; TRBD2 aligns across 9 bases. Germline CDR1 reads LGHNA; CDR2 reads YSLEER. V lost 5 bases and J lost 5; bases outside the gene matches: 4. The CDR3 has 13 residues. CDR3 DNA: TGCGCCAGCAGCTTTAGCGGGAGAGACGAGCAGTACTTC. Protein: CASSFSGRDEQYF.

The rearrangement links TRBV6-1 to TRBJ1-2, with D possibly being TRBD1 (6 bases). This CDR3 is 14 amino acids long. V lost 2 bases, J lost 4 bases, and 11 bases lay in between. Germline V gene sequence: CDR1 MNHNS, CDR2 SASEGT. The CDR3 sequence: CASSEQGYLYGYTF. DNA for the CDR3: TGTGCCAGCAGTGAACAGGGGTACCTCTATGGCTACACCTTC.

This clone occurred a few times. The DNA for the CDR3 is TGTGCCAGCAGTGATTTGAGTGTCAGGGAAGCTTTCTTT. Its translation is CASSDLSVREAFF. The genes are TRBV25-1 and TRBJ1-1; D unclear. V lost 3 bases to trimming and J lost 8 bases, with 13 bases between them. The germline gives CDR1 MGHDK, CDR2 SYGVNS. This CDR3 has 13 amino acids.